This T cell receptor (beta chain) was identified in a study of breast tumors, draining lymph nodes, adjacent tissues. TCRdb itself ran the multiplex PCR reads through MiXCR, one entry per CDR3 protein. The table lists approximately 130,000 distinct CDR3 sequences, about 20% of them singletons. A note on this clonotype: Given a much more abundant clone one base away, this may be a read error. In this CDR3 the conserved last residue, phenylalanine or tryptophan, is missing, so a read error is likely.

Breast cancer patients provided tissue from their axillary draining lymph nodes. The clonotype originates from a female donor with breast cancer. Some clones in this sample may be carry-over from other donors' samples. Material: axillary lymph node tissue.

The CDR3 DNA follows: TGCGCCAGCAGCAACAGGGGGCGGGATGACACAGATACGCAGTATTCT. Its translation is CASSNRGRDDTDTQYS. This chain uses TRBV5-1 with TRBJ2-3; TRBD1 matches 9 bases. V was clipped by 4 bases and J by 2 bases; unmatched bases: 8. The CDR3 runs to 16 residues. Germline lookup yields CDR1 SGHRS and CDR2 YFSETQ.